The rows below give T cell receptor beta chains drawn from one sample of a study of blood T cell repertoires in COVID-19. The table came from immunoSEQ multiplex PCR; TCRdb's copy has only in-frame clones and leaves some out. This sample has over 45,000 clones; roughly four fifths occur once, and the top ten carry more than 4.5%. Input material: peripheral blood. The receptors come from a human donor in a cohort sampled during active or convalescent COVID-19. Both conserved end residues are part of each CDR3. A D gene is named only where the DNA matches it firmly.

>-|TRBV12-3/TRBV12-4
CASSLGPGTEAFF
>-|TRBV7-9
CASSPSGATPNYGYTF
>TRBD1|TRBV4-2
CASSQEDRGAYNEQFF
>-|TRBV12-3/TRBV12-4
CASTWDYLQPQHF
>-|TRBV7-9
CASSLPTGANYGYTF
>-|TRBV5-4
CASSLSQENIQYF
>-|TRBV3-1/TRBV3-2
CASRNRQHSGNTIYF
>TRBD2|TRBV9
CASSVGGGPSYNEQFF
>TRBD1|TRBV2
CASSETGGGGYGYTF
>-|TRBV7-9
CASSLGAIGGGSNQPQHF
>TRBD2|TRBV9
CASSPLAYTGELFF
>-|TRBV12-5
CASGLSRSYNQPQHF
>TRBD1|TRBV25-1
CASSARQGADEQYF
>-|TRBV7-9
CASTSTGDYGYTF
>TRBD2|TRBV2
CATTSGDQETQYF
>TRBD2|TRBV2
CASSAMGLATNEQFF
>-|TRBV4-3
CASSQGDLDNEKLFF
>-|TRBV9
CASSVSGVRGNTIYF
>TRBD2|TRBV5-1
CASSLAGTSSGRETQYF
>-|TRBV2
CASKAGVNNQPQHF
>-|TRBV4-2
CASSPSGSSSGNTIYF
>TRBD1|TRBV18
CASSPTQGARDEQYF
>-|TRBV19
CASMQGYYNSPLHF
>TRBD2|TRBV30
CAWSGVAGGTDTQYF
>-|TRBV5-1
CASSLNSADEVYHEQYF
>-|TRBV7-9
CASSPHRETFYGYTF
>-|TRBV21-1
CASSKETGGAGDQPQHF
>TRBD2|TRBV5-4
CASSLAFGGGRGEQFF
>-|TRBV7-9
CASSFGGANQPQHF
>-|TRBV11-2
CASSARGGALDGYTF
>TRBD1|TRBV6-5
CASSYYRDRAMALHF
>TRBD2|TRBV4-3
CASSQDGQPGLAGGFTSYEQYF
>-|TRBV6-2/TRBV6-3
CASRPRWGRDEKLFF
>-|TRBV3-1/TRBV3-2
CASSIDSSMNTEAFF
>TRBD1|TRBV9
CASSPLRDRNTEAFF